The source of this T cell receptor beta chain is a study of blood T cell repertoires in COVID-19. Study-level information: Samples representing acute and convalescent COVID-19 were sourced from the United States, Italy and Spain. PBMCs, B-cell-depleted T cells, or T cells were the source of the cDNA or gDNA that made up the material.

In the original analysis: Quantification of nucleated cells was approximated via reference gene primer amplification. Repertoires were generated with immunoSEQ multiplex PCR, while TCRdb's copy carries only in-frame clones and drops some. The D gene and trimming were derived from the DNA, and the V and J assignments and clone size from that table. The sample carries approximately 60,000 clones, 79% recorded once. CDR1 is SQVTM, CDR2 ANQGSEA, per germline. The CDR3 sequence is 16 residues long. The V end lost 6 bases, the J end lost 0 bases, and 20 bases lay between the germline ends. The V and J genes are TRBV29-1 and TRBJ1-2; a weak D match, TRBD1 (6 bases). Sequencing was carried out using peripheral blood. The receptor's source is an elderly woman with active or convalescent COVID-19. Here the CDR3 reads CSVVGGLYSANYGYTF. The CDR3 DNA follows: TGCAGCGTGGTGGGGGGGCTCTATTCGGCTAACTATGGCTACACCTTC.